This paragraph reports one T cell receptor (beta chain). With the 5' RACE reads reprocessed, TCRdb shows one record per CDR3 protein and no DNA. Found here are fewer than 550,000 distinct CDR3 sequences; the top ten clones hold 1.4%. This record belongs to a study of T cells expressing NK-cell markers. This sequence was found in a woman between 50 and 59 years old in good health. The sample consisted of blood T cells: a sorted CD56 or NKG2C T cell subset, CD4+ or CD8+ T cells, or bulk PBMC T cells (not recorded which).

Here the CDR3 reads CASSSAKTQYF. V usage is TRBV12-3 or TRBV12-4 and J usage is TRBJ2-5. The CDR3 extends over 11 amino acids.